This TCR beta chain was profiled in a study of vaccination and CD4 T cells after COVID-19. Study as a whole: Post-vaccine sampling followed dose two by a median 72 days (range 14 to 241).

Treatment of the sample: approximately 9-day PBMC culture with coronavirus spike peptide pools or control peptides (ViraFEST assay). With peptide pools, ViraFEST first expanded antigen-specific T cells and afterwards sequenced their TCRs. IL-2 (roughly 10 IU/ml) and peptide pools (around 9.6 ug/ml) were added to cultures of two million PBMCs per well. The Oncomine TCR Beta short-read assay was applied to DNA of cultured CD4+ T cells. The genomic DNA was obtained from cultured CD4+ T cells by extraction with the QIAamp micro DNA kit. One entry per CDR3 protein, called by TCRdb with MiXCR from the PCR reads. The sample consists of about 18,000 distinct CDR3 sequences, approximately 29% of them appearing once. As concerns this clonotype: Its antigen remains unidentified.

The CDR3 length is 13 residues. Between the trimmed V and J ends, which lost 5 bases and 4 bases, there was a span of 14 bases. Germline CDR1 and CDR2: DFQATT and SNEGSKA (reference sequence). The chain carries TRBV20-1 and TRBJ2-5; maybe TRBD2 (5 bases). The receptor comes from a human donor with COVID-19. Sequenced sample: cultured CD4+ T cells from blood. The DNA of the CDR3 is TGCAGTGCTCATCCCTCCGGGATAGAGACCCAGTACTTC. It yields the protein CSAHPSGIETQYF.